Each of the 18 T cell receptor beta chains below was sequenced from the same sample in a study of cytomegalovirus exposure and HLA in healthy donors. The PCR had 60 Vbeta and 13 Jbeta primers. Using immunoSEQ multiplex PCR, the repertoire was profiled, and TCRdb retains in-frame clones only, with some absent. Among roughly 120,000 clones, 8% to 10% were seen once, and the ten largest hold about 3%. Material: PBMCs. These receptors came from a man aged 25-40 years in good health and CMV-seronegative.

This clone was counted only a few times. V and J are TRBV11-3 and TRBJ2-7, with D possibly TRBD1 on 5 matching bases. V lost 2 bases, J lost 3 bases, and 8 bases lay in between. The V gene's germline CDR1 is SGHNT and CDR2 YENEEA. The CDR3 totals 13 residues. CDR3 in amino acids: CASSLRTNYEQYF. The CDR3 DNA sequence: TGTGCCAGCAGCTTAAGGACAAACTACGAGCAGTACTTC. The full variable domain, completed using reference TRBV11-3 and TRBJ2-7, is EAGVVQSPRYKIIEKKQPVAFWCNPISGHNTLYWYLQNLGQGPELLIRYENEEAVDDSQLPKDRFSAERLKGVDSTLKIQPAELGDSAVYLCASSLRTNYEQYFGPGTRLTVT.

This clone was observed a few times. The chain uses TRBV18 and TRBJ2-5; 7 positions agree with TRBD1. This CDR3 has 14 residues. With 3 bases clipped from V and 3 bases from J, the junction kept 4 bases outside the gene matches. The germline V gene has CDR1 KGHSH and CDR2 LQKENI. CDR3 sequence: CASSPQQGEETQYF. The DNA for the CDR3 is TGTGCCAGCTCACCCCAGCAGGGGGAAGAGACCCAGTACTTC.

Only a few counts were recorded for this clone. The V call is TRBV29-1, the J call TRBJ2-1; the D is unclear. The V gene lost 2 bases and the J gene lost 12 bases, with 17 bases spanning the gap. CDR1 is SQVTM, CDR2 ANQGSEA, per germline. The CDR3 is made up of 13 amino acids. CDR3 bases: TGCAGCGTTGAAAACCTTGAGGCTCCAGCGCAGTTCTTC. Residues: CSVENLEAPAQFF.

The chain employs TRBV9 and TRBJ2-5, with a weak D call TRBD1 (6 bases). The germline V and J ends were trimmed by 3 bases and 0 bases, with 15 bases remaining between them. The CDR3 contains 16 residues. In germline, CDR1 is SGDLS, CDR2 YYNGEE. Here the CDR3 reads CASSAHPTGNQETQYF. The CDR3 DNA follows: TGTGCCAGCAGCGCCCACCCAACAGGGAACCAAGAGACCCAGTACTTC.

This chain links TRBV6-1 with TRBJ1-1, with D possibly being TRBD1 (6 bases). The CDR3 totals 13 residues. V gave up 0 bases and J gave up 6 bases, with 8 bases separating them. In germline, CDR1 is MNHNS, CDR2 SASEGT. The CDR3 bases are TGTGCCAGCAGTGAAGCAGGGGGTCCTGAAGCTTTCTTT. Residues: CASSEAGGPEAFF.

CDR3 residues: CASRTINMNTEAFF. In DNA, the CDR3 is TGTGCCAGTAGAACTATAAACATGAACACTGAAGCTTTCTTT. The rearrangement joins TRBV19 to TRBJ1-1; D uncertain. The CDR3 consists of 14 residues. The V gene's germline CDR1 is LNHDA and CDR2 SQIVND (reference sequence). Trimming left V 6 bases short and J 0 bases short, with 11 bases between.

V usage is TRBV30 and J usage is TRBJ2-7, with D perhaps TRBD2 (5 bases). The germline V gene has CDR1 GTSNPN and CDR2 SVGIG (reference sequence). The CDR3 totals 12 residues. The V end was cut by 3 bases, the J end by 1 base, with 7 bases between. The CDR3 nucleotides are TGTGCCTGGAGGACTAATTCCTACGAGCAGTACTTC. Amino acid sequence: CAWRTNSYEQYF.

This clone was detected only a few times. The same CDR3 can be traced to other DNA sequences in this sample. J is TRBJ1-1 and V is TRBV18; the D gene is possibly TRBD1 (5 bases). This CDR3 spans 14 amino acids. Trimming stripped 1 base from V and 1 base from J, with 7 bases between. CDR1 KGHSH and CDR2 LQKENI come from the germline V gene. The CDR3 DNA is TGTGCCAGCTCACCACGAACAGGGAACACTGAAGCTTTCTTT. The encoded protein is CASSPRTGNTEAFF.

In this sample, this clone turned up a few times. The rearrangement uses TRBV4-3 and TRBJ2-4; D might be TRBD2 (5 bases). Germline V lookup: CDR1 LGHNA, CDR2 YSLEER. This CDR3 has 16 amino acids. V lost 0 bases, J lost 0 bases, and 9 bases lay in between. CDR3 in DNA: TGCGCCAGCAGCCAAGACGGGGTGCTAGCCAAAAACATTCAGTACTTC. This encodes CASSQDGVLAKNIQYF.

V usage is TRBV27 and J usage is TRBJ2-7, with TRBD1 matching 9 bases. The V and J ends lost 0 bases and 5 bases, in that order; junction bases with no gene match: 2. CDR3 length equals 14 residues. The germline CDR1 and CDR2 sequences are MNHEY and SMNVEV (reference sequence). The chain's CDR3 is CASSLSDRGHEQYF. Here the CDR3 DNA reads TGTGCCAGCAGTTTATCGGACAGGGGCCACGAGCAGTACTTC.

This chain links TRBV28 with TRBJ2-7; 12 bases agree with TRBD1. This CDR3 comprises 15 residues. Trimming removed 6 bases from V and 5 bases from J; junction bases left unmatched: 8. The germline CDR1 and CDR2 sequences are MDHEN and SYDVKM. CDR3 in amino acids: CASRPGGQGAHEQYF. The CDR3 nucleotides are TGTGCCAGCAGGCCCGGGGGACAGGGGGCCCACGAGCAGTACTTC.

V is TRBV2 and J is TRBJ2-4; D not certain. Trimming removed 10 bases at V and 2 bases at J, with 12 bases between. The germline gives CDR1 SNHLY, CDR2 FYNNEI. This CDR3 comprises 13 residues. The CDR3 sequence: CATSDMSKNIQYF. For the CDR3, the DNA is TGTGCCACTTCAGACATGTCCAAAAACATTCAGTACTTC.

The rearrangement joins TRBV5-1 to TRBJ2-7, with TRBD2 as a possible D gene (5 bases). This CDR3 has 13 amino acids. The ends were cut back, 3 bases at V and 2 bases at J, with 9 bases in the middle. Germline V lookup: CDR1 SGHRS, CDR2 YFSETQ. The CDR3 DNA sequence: TGCGCCAGCAGCTACGGGGATACCTACGAGCAGTACGTC. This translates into CASSYGDTYEQYV.

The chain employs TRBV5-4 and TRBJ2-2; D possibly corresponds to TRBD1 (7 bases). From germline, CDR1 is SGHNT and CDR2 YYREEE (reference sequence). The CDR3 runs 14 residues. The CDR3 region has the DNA TGTGCGGCGGGGACAGAACTAGGTACCGGGGAGCTGTTTTTT. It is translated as CAAGTELGTGELFF.

The CDR3 DNA is TGTGCCTGGACCAGCGCGAGCGTTCAGACCCAGTACTTC. This translates into CAWTSASVQTQYF. V is TRBV30 and J is TRBJ2-5; D unresolved. The germline V gene encodes CDR1 GTSNPN and CDR2 SVGIG (reference sequence). The CDR3 is made up of 13 amino acids. V lost 4 bases, J lost 6 bases, and 15 bases lay in between.

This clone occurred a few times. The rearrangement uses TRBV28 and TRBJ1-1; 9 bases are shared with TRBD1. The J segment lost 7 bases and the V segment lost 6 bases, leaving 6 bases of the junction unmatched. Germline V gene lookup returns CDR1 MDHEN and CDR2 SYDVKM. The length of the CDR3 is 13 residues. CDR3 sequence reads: CASSPGQGFEAFF. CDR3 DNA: TGTGCCAGCAGCCCTGGACAGGGGTTTGAAGCTTTCTTT.

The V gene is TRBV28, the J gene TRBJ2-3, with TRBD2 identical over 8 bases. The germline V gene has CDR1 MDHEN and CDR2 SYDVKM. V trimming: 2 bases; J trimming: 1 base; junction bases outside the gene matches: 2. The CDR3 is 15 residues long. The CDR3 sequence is CASSLLAGRTDTQYF. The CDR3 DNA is TGTGCCAGCAGTTTACTAGCGGGTCGCACAGATACGCAGTATTTT.

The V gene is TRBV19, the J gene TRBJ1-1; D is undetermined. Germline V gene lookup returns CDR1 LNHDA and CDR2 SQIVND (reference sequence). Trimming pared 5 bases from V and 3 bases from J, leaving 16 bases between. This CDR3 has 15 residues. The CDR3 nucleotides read TGTGCCAGTAGTTCGCGACCCGGCGGGGACACTGAAGCTTTCTTT. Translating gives CASSSRPGGDTEAFF.